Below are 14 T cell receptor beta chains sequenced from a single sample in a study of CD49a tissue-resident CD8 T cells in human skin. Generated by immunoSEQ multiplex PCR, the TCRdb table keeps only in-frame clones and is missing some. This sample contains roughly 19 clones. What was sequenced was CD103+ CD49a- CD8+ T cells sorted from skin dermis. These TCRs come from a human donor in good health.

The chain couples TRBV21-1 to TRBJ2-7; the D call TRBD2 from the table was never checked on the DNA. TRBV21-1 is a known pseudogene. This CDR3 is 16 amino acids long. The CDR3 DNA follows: TGTGCCAGCAGTCAGATGTTAGCTAACGTGTTAGACGAGCAGTACTTC. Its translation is CASSQMLANVLDEQYF.

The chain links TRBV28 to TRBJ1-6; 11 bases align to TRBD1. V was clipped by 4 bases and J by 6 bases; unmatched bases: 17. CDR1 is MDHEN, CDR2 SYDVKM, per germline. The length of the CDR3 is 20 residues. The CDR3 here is CASSYKPPRTGGVLNSPLHF. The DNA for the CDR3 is TGTGCCAGCAGTTACAAACCGCCCCGGACAGGGGGCGTCCTTAATTCACCCCTCCACTTT.

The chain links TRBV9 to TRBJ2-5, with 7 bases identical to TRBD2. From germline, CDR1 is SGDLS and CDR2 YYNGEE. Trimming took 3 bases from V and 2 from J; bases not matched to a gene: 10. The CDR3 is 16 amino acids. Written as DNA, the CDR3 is TGTGCCAGCAGCGCAAGAGCGGGGCCCCTTCAAGAGACCCAGTACTTC. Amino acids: CASSARAGPLQETQYF.

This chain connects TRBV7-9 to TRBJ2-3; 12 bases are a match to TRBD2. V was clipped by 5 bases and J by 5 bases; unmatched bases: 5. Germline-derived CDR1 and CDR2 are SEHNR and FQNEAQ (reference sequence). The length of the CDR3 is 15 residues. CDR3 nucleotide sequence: TGTGCCAGCAGCATGACTAGCGGGGGCTTAGATACGCAGTATTTT. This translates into CASSMTSGGLDTQYF.

CDR3 DNA: TGTGCCAGCAGCTTTACAGGGAATGCTAATGAAAAACTGTTTTTT. Its protein is CASSFTGNANEKLFF. This rearrangement joins TRBV7-8 to TRBJ1-4; perhaps TRBD1 as D (6 bases). CDR3 length equals 15 residues. Germline lookup yields CDR1 SGHVS and CDR2 FQNEAQ. V dropped 3 bases and J dropped 3 bases, with 11 bases sitting between them.

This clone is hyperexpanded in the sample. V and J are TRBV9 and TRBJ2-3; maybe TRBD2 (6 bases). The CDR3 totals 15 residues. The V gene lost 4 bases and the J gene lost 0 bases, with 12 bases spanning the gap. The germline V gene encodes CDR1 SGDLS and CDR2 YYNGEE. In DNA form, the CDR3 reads TGTGCCAGCAGCTATAGCGGAACTAGCACAGATACGCAGTATTTT. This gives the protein CASSYSGTSTDTQYF.

The CDR3 region has the DNA TGTGCCAGCAGCTTAGGGACAGGGAACACTGAAGCTTTCTTT. It yields the protein CASSLGTGNTEAFF. This sequence joins TRBV7-8 and TRBJ1-1, with 7 bases matching TRBD1. The germline V gene encodes CDR1 SGHVS and CDR2 FQNEAQ. The CDR3 loop spans 14 amino acids. V was pared by 1 base and J by 1 base, with 0 bases of the junction left unmatched.

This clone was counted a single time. The CDR3 region is CASSYGAATNEKLFF. Here the CDR3 DNA reads TGTGCCAGCAGTTATGGGGCGGCAACTAATGAAAAACTGTTTTTT. The chain has TRBV25-1 and TRBJ1-4; perhaps TRBD1 as D (5 bases). Trimming took 5 bases from V and 0 from J, leaving 10 bases between them. This CDR3 has 15 residues. The V gene's germline CDR1 is MGHDK and CDR2 SYGVNS.

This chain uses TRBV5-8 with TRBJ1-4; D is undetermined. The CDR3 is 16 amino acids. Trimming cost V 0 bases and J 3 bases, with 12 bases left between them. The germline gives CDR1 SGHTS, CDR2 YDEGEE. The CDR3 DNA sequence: TGTGCCAGCAGCTTGGGCATGTTTCAGGCTAATGAAAAACTGTTTTTT. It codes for CASSLGMFQANEKLFF.

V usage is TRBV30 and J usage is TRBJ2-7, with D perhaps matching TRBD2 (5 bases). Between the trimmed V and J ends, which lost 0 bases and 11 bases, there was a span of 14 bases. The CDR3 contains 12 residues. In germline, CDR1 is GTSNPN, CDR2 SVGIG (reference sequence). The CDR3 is CAWSVGTTGKYF. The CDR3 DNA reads TGTGCCTGGAGTGTCGGTACGACGGGAAAGTACTTC.

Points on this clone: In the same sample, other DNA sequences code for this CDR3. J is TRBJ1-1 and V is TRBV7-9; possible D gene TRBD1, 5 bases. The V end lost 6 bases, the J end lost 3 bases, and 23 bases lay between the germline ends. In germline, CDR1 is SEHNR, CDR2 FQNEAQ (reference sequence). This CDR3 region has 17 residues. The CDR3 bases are TGTGCCAGCAGTGAAGAATCAGGACACTTTGTCGACACTGAAGCTTTCTTT. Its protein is CASSEESGHFVDTEAFF.

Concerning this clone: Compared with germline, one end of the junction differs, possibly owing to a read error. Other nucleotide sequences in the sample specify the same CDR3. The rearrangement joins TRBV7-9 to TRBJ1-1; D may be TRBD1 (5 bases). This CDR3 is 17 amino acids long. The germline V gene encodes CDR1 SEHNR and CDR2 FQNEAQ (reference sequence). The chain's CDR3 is CASSEESGHFVDTEAFF. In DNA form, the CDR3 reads TGTGCCAGCAGTGAAGAATCAGGACACTTTGTCGACACTGAAGCCTTCTTT.

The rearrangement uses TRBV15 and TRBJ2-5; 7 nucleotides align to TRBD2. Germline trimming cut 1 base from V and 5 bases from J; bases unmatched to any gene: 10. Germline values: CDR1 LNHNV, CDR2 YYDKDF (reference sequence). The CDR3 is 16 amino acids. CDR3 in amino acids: CATSRGWEGRFETQYF. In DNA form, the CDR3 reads TGTGCCACCAGCAGAGGCTGGGAGGGCCGATTTGAGACCCAGTACTTC. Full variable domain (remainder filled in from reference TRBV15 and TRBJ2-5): DAMVIQNPRYQVTQFGKPVTLSCSQTLNHNVMYWYQQKSSQAPKLLFHYYDKDFNNEADTPDNFQSRRPNTSFCFLDIRSPGLGDTAMYLCATSRGWEGRFETQYFGPGTRLLVL.

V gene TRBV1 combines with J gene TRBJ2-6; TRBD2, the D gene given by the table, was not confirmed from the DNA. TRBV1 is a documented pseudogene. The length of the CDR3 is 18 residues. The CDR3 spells CTSRGRGLCKSRANVLTF. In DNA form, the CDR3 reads TGCACCAGCAGAGGGAGGGGTTTGTGCAAAAGTCGGGCCAACGTCCTGACTTTC.